This T cell receptor (beta chain) was documented in a study of radiotherapy plus CTLA-4 blockade in lung cancer. The wider study: Objective responses were observed in around a sixth of patients, and disease control was achieved by about 30%.

Data came from immunoSEQ multiplex PCR; TCRdb stores just in-frame clones and leaves some out. Among about 80,000 clones listed, under 80% were seen once. After removal of 4 bases from V and 0 bases from J, the junction contained 10 bases not matched to a gene. The CDR3 covers 16 residues. This rearrangement joins TRBV5-3 to TRBJ2-7; TRBD1 matches at 7 bases. TRBV5-3 is an ORF, and what it does is uncertain. The sample was peripheral blood, taken from a patient treated with radiotherapy plus ipilimumab. This TCR derives from a human donor with non-small cell lung cancer whose response to radiotherapy plus ipilimumab could not be evaluated. Some clones in this sample may be carry-over from other donors' samples. CDR3 in amino acids: CARSSIVGQVSYEQYF. The DNA for the CDR3 is TGTGCCAGAAGCAGTATAGTCGGACAGGTCTCCTACGAGCAGTACTTC.